Listed here is a single TCR beta chain. Vbeta (60) and Jbeta (13) primers were used in the PCR. Generated by immunoSEQ multiplex PCR, the TCRdb table keeps only in-frame clones and is missing some. This sample has about 130,000 clones; roughly 88% occur once, and the top ten carry about 2.5%. These data belong to a study of cytomegalovirus exposure and HLA in healthy donors. CDR1 and CDR2 (germline): SGHTA, FQGNSA. V lost 5 bases and J lost 8, with 13 bases in between. The CDR3 runs to 13 residues. This clonotype originated in a man aged 45-65 years in good health and CMV-seronegative. Sequenced sample: PBMCs. The rearrangement joins TRBV7-2 to TRBJ1-5; maybe TRBD1 (5 bases). The CDR3 region is CASSPRPGEPQHF. The DNA for the CDR3 is TGTGCCAGCAGCCCCAGACCGGGGGAGCCCCAGCATTTT.